The T cell receptor beta chain described here comes from a study of radiotherapy plus CTLA-4 blockade in lung cancer. In the study overall: Objective response rate was around 20%; disease control rate, 25% to 35%. Notes on the study in general: Researchers report tumor-derived TCR clones expanding in blood after radiotherapy plus ipilimumab.

This clone was picked up one time. What it binds is unknown. V was pared by 5 bases and J by 3 bases, with 11 bases between. Germline V gives CDR1 SQVTM, CDR2 ANQGSEA. This CDR3 contains 12 residues. Clones were read by immunoSEQ multiplex PCR, and TCRdb kept only the in-frame ones, dropping some. The sample records some 110,000 clones, 85% to 90% being singletons. CTLA-4 blockade with ipilimumab, together with focal radiation, was given to patients with chemo-refractory metastatic non-small-cell lung cancer. The J gene is TRBJ2-7, the V gene TRBV29-1, with no clear D. The specimen comprised peripheral blood, sampled from a patient treated with radiotherapy plus ipilimumab. The clonotype comes from a human donor with non-small cell lung cancer that progressed on radiotherapy plus ipilimumab. The DNA for the CDR3 is TGCAGCGTTCCGGTTTGGGGCTACGAGCAGTACTTC. Protein: CSVPVWGYEQYF.